These T cell receptor beta chains were read from a single sample in a study of shared clonotypes between healthy human individuals. Sequenced by immunoSEQ multiplex PCR; TCRdb stores in-frame clones only, minus some. The data show 2 million to 2.5 million clones, with roughly 92% seen just once and approximately 0.4% held by the top ten. Source material: naive CD4+ T cells from PBMCs. These receptors were collected from a man between 18 and 29 years old in good health. Some clones in this sample may be carry-over from other donors' samples. CDR3s include the opening cysteine and the closing phenylalanine or tryptophan. The D gene is left open where the match is weak. Where a row states a size, it is once, few, many or the class of an expanded clone; other rows omit it.

clone size	J gene	D gene	V gene	CDR3 protein	CDR3 DNA
.	TRBJ2-3	.	TRBV12-5	CASGLERDRPDTQYF	.
.	TRBJ1-1	.	TRBV28	CASSLPRNTEAFF	TGTGCCAGCAGTTTACCACGGAACACTGAAGCTTTCTTT
.	TRBJ1-2	.	TRBV28	CASSSVGGAADYGYTF	TGTGCCAGCAGTTCGGTAGGTGGGGCGGCTGACTATGGCTACACCTTC
.	TRBJ2-5	TRBD2	TRBV28	CASSLWLAGDETQYF	TGTGCCAGCAGTTTATGGCTAGCGGGAGACGAGACCCAGTACTTC
.	TRBJ2-3	.	TRBV27	CASSFSGTDTQYF	TGTGCCAGCAGTTTTTCGGGAACAGATACGCAGTATTTT
.	TRBJ2-3	.	TRBV10-3	CAISEPPTNTQYF	TGTGCCATCAGTGAGCCCCCCACGAATACGCAGTATTTT
.	TRBJ1-1	.	TRBV7-6	CASSLVSGQRMNTEAFF	TGTGCCAGCAGCTTAGTGTCGGGGCAGAGAATGAACACTGAAGCTTTCTTT
.	TRBJ1-1	.	TRBV5-1	CASSFGGGASVAEAFF	TGCGCCAGCAGCTTTGGTGGGGGTGCCAGCGTCGCTGAAGCTTTCTTT
.	TRBJ2-3	.	TRBV4-1	CASSQGRGFPDTQYF	TGCGCCAGCAGCCAAGGGCGGGGTTTTCCAGATACGCAGTATTTT
.	TRBJ2-1	.	TRBV7-2	CASSLGWTSYNEQFF	TGTGCCAGCAGCTTAGGCTGGACCTCCTACAATGAGCAGTTCTTC
.	TRBJ2-2	.	TRBV11-3	CASSRRTGELFF	TGTGCCAGCAGCCGGCGGACCGGGGAGCTGTTTTTT
.	TRBJ2-5	.	TRBV5-4	CASSPGGAGGETQYF	TGTGCCAGCAGCCCAGGGGGCGCGGGGGGGGAGACCCAGTACTTC
.	TRBJ1-1	TRBD1	TRBV5-1	CASSLRPGGETEAFF	TGCGCCAGCAGCTTGCGTCCAGGGGGCGAGACTGAAGCTTTCTTT
once	TRBJ2-5	TRBD2	TRBV9	CASSARLAVQETQYF	TGTGCCAGCAGCGCCCGACTAGCGGTCCAAGAGACCCAGTACTTC
.	TRBJ2-7	TRBD1	TRBV7-9	CASSLRDRSLEQYF	TGTGCCAGCAGCTTAAGGGACAGGTCGCTCGAGCAGTACTTC
.	TRBJ1-1	.	TRBV5-4	CASSFPRGGTEAFF	TGTGCCAGCAGCTTCCCAAGGGGTGGCACTGAAGCTTTCTTT
.	TRBJ2-2	.	TRBV5-6	CASSLAERYRRELFF	TGTGCCAGCAGCTTGGCCGAGAGGTACCGCAGGGAGCTGTTTTTT
.	TRBJ2-2	.	TRBV5-1	CASSLGLGDTGELFF	TGCGCCAGCAGCTTGGGGTTAGGGGACACCGGGGAGCTGTTTTTT
.	TRBJ1-1	.	TRBV2	CASSIAGINTEAFF	TGTGCCAGCAGTATCGCTGGGATAAACACTGAAGCTTTCTTT
.	TRBJ1-3	.	TRBV6-4	CASSVTTTLSPSGNTIYF	TGTGCCAGCAGCGTTACAACCACATTAAGCCCCTCTGGAAACACCATATATTTT
.	TRBJ2-7	TRBD2	TRBV29-1	CSVGLAGGTYEQYF	TGCAGCGTGGGACTAGCGGGAGGGACCTACGAGCAGTACTTC
once	TRBJ2-7	.	TRBV10-3	CAISGPATSTYEQYF	TGTGCCATCAGTGGGCCCGCCACATCAACCTACGAGCAGTACTTC
.	TRBJ1-2	.	TRBV7-3	CASSQIPGTGGGYTF	TGTGCCAGCAGCCAAATCCCCGGGACGGGGGGTGGCTACACCTTC
.	TRBJ2-3	.	TRBV4-2	CASSARITDTQYF	TGTGCCAGCAGCGCGCGAATCACAGATACGCAGTATTTT
.	TRBJ2-7	.	TRBV11-1	CASSLVVGGEQYF	TGTGCCAGCAGCTTAGTTGTCGGTGGGGAGCAGTACTTC
.	TRBJ2-2	.	TRBV5-1	CASSFSGSTATGELFF	TGCGCCAGCAGCTTTAGTGGGAGTACAGCCACCGGGGAGCTGTTTTTT
.	TRBJ2-7	.	TRBV7-3	CASSLGGRPYEQYF	TGTGCCAGCAGCTTGGGGGGGCGCCCCTACGAGCAGTACTTC
once	TRBJ2-7	.	TRBV21-1	CASSKEKGQTIYEQYF	TGTGCCAGCAGCAAAGAGAAGGGACAGACGATCTACGAGCAGTACTTC
.	TRBJ1-1	.	TRBV28	CASSFWRIRDTEAFF	TGTGCCAGCAGTTTCTGGAGAATCAGGGACACTGAAGCTTTCTTT
.	TRBJ1-2	.	TRBV15	CATRPGLTYGYTF	TGTGCCACCAGACCCGGACTGACCTATGGCTACACCTTC
.	TRBJ2-3	TRBD1	TRBV28	CASSAPSGTGRGGTDTQYF	TGTGCCAGCAGTGCCCCATCCGGGACAGGACGGGGAGGCACAGATACGCAGTATTTT
.	TRBJ1-1	TRBD1	TRBV28	CASRSGGPTEAFF	TGTGCCAGCAGATCAGGGGGCCCCACTGAAGCTTTCTTT
.	TRBJ2-3	TRBD1	TRBV5-1	CASSLVVGGADTQYF	TGCGCCAGCAGCTTGGTCGTAGGGGGCGCAGATACGCAGTATTTT
.	TRBJ1-2	.	TRBV27	CASRDSLPNYGYTF	TGTGCCAGCAGAGACAGCCTCCCTAACTATGGCTACACCTTC
.	TRBJ1-4	.	TRBV7-9	CASSLRDNDEKLFF	TGTGCCAGCAGCTTAAGGGACAACGATGAAAAACTGTTTTTT
.	TRBJ2-2	.	TRBV9	CASSVDHRAPGELFF	TGTGCCAGCAGCGTCGACCACAGGGCCCCCGGGGAGCTGTTTTTT
.	TRBJ2-1	TRBD2	TRBV5-1	CASSWNPGGPYNEQFF	TGCGCCAGCAGCTGGAACCCGGGAGGGCCGTACAATGAGCAGTTCTTC
.	TRBJ2-1	TRBD2	TRBV5-1	CASSVPTGTSGGENYNEQFF	TGCGCCAGCAGCGTACCGACCGGGACTAGCGGAGGGGAAAACTACAATGAGCAGTTCTTC
.	TRBJ1-2	.	TRBV5-6	CASRPPGGTEAYGYTF	TGTGCCAGCAGACCTCCCGGTGGGACGGAAGCCTATGGCTACACCTTC
.	TRBJ2-3	.	TRBV27	CASSLLPGGTTHTQYF	TGTGCCAGCAGTTTACTCCCCGGTGGGACAACGCATACGCAGTATTTT
once	TRBJ2-1	.	TRBV4-2	CASSQVPGKSYNEQFF	TGTGCCAGCAGCCAAGTTCCGGGGAAGTCCTACAATGAGCAGTTCTTC
.	TRBJ1-4	.	TRBV29-1	CSVPAGEKLFF	TGCAGCGTCCCCGCAGGGGAAAAACTGTTTTTT
.	TRBJ1-1	TRBD1	TRBV28	CATSGGTVNTEAFF	TGTGCCACCTCGGGGGGGACAGTAAACACTGAAGCTTTCTTT
.	TRBJ2-1	TRBD1	TRBV19	CASRTEQGAQREQFF	TGTGCCAGTAGGACCGAACAGGGGGCGCAGCGTGAGCAGTTCTTC
.	TRBJ2-1	.	TRBV5-1	CASSLGAGAVNEQFF	TGCGCCAGCAGCTTGGGTGCAGGGGCGGTCAATGAGCAGTTCTTC
.	TRBJ1-4	.	TRBV6-8	CASSPLGKLFF	TGTGCCAGCAGCCCGCTAGGGAAACTGTTTTTT
.	TRBJ2-3	.	TRBV11-2	CASSFGAPGVTDTQYF	TGTGCCAGCAGCTTCGGCGCGCCGGGAGTGACAGATACGCAGTATTTT
.	TRBJ2-3	TRBD1	TRBV9	CASSSTGVFAGITDTQYF	TGTGCCAGCAGCTCGACAGGGGTTTTTGCGGGAATTACAGATACGCAGTATTTT
.	TRBJ2-6	.	TRBV5-4	CASSAGQFLSGANVLTF	TGTGCCAGCAGCGCGGGACAGTTCCTCTCTGGGGCCAACGTCCTGACTTTC
.	TRBJ1-2	.	TRBV19	CASRRPDQGTGGYTF	TGTGCCAGTAGAAGACCTGATCAGGGGACTGGGGGCTACACCTTC
.	TRBJ1-2	.	TRBV5-1	CASSLEGVSGYTF	TGCGCCAGCAGCTTGGAGGGTGTCTCTGGCTACACCTTC
.	TRBJ2-6	.	TRBV5-4	CASSLEGYTGANVLTF	TGTGCCAGCAGCTTGGAAGGTTATACTGGGGCCAACGTCCTGACTTTC
.	TRBJ2-1	.	TRBV30	CAWSVGTPQFF	TGTGCCTGGAGTGTGGGAACCCCGCAGTTCTTC
once	TRBJ1-5	.	TRBV2	CASKGRGSNQPQHF	TGTGCCAGCAAGGGCAGGGGTAGCAATCAGCCCCAGCATTTT
.	TRBJ1-5	.	TRBV5-1	CASRRTPYSNQPQHF	TGCGCCAGCCGACGGACACCCTATAGCAATCAGCCCCAGCATTTT
.	TRBJ2-3	TRBD1	TRBV28	CASRPGTGATDTQYF	TGTGCCAGCAGACCCGGGACAGGGGCGACAGATACGCAGTATTTT
.	TRBJ1-4	.	TRBV7-9	CASSSRISTTNEKLFF	TGTGCCAGCAGCTCCAGGATATCCACAACTAATGAAAAACTGTTTTTT
.	TRBJ1-4	.	TRBV11-1	CASGHPGVREKLFF	TGTGCCAGCGGACATCCGGGGGTTCGTGAAAAACTGTTTTTT
.	TRBJ2-2	.	TRBV19	CATNRVGVTGELFF	TGTGCCACCAACAGGGTGGGAGTCACCGGGGAGCTGTTTTTT
.	TRBJ2-3	.	TRBV7-2	CASSLAGYSTDTQYF	TGTGCCAGCAGCTTAGCCGGCTACTCCACAGATACGCAGTATTTT